These 14 T cell receptor beta chains came from one sample sequenced in a study of shared clonotypes between healthy human individuals (dated by TCRdb to about 2020). Library creation used the immunoSEQ multiplex PCR assay. TCRdb limited this immuneACCESS table to in-frame rearrangements with V and J called. A share of clones is missing; checked studies link under half to unresolved V genes, and the rest is unexplained. In all, the sample holds 1.6 million or so clones, and roughly 96% of those were seen once. Roughly 1.2% of the sample rests with the top ten. Sequencing was performed on naive CD4+ T cells sorted from blood. The cell subset or site label corresponds to: CD45RA+ positively selected. These receptors were taken from a man under 40 in good health.

This chain connects TRBV9 to TRBJ2-7, with TRBD2 as a possible D gene (6 bases). The V end was cut by 0 bases, the J end by 2 bases, with 9 bases between. This CDR3 contains 14 residues. The V gene's germline CDR1 is SGDLS and CDR2 YYNGEE. CDR3 coding DNA: TGTGCCAGCAGCGTAGCGGACTACCCCTACGAGCAGTACTTC. As protein: CASSVADYPYEQYF. The full variable domain, with the rest looked up from reference TRBV9 and TRBJ2-7, is DSGVTQTPKHLITATGQRVTLRCSPRSGDLSVYWYQQSLDQGLQFLIQYYNGEERAKGNILERFSAQQFPDLHSELNLSSLELGDSALYFCASSVADYPYEQYFGPGTRLTVT.

This chain links TRBV18 with TRBJ1-5, with D tentatively TRBD1 (6 bases). The CDR3 length is 14 residues. The germline V and J ends were trimmed by 6 bases and 4 bases, with 13 bases remaining between them. The germline V gene encodes CDR1 KGHSH and CDR2 LQKENI. In DNA form, the CDR3 reads TGTGCCAGCTCTCGGGACAATCTAAATCAGCCCCAGCATTTT. Translating it yields CASSRDNLNQPQHF.

This clone has a handful of counts. The rearrangement links TRBV7-2 to TRBJ2-3; 9 bases agree with TRBD2. The V gene's germline CDR1 is SGHTA and CDR2 FQGNSA. The CDR3 has 15 residues. V lost 3 bases, J lost 5 bases, and 6 bases stayed unmatched. The DNA for the CDR3 is TGTGCCAGCAGCTTCTTTGGCGGGGGGGGAGATACGCAGTATTTT. Protein product: CASSFFGGGGDTQYF.

The chain has TRBV18 and TRBJ2-1, with D tentatively TRBD2 (5 bases). The CDR3 runs to 14 residues. Between the trimmed V and J ends, which lost 4 bases and 6 bases, there was a span of 13 bases. Germline assignment: CDR1 KGHSH and CDR2 LQKENI. The CDR3 region is CASSQSGGFNEQFF. As DNA, the CDR3 is TGTGCCAGCTCACAGTCCGGCGGGTTCAATGAGCAGTTCTTC.

The chain uses TRBV4-3 and TRBJ2-1; perhaps TRBD2 as D (6 bases). The V and J ends lost 0 bases and 7 bases respectively, with 16 bases between them. Germline V CDR1 and CDR2: LGHNA, YSLEER. This CDR3 has 16 residues. The CDR3 protein is CASSQDIGGGRNEQFF. The CDR3 DNA reads TGCGCCAGCAGCCAAGATATCGGGGGAGGTAGGAATGAGCAGTTCTTC.

A word on this clone: Other DNA variants within this sample encode the same CDR3. The V gene is TRBV20-1, the J gene TRBJ2-7; unclear D gene. The V end lost 2 bases, the J end lost 4 bases, and 6 bases lay between the germline ends. The germline V gene has CDR1 DFQATT and CDR2 SNEGSKA (reference sequence). This CDR3 is built from 11 residues. The DNA of the CDR3 is TGCAGTGCTAGACTAGTATACGAGCAGTACTTC. It translates to CSARLVYEQYF.

V usage is TRBV7-6 and J usage is TRBJ2-2; D is ambiguous. V was cut by 9 bases and J by 1 base, with 9 bases left in between. The CDR3 contains 13 residues. Per the germline V gene, CDR1 is SGHVS and CDR2 is FNYEAQ. The CDR3 nucleotides are TGTGCCAGTTCCCATGGGAACACCGGGGAGCTGTTTTTT. It encodes CASSHGNTGELFF.

This clone showed up just a few times. This sequence joins TRBV5-4 and TRBJ1-2; D remains unclear. Per germline, CDR1 SGHNT and CDR2 YYREEE (reference sequence). V lost 2 bases to trimming and J lost 0 bases, with 11 bases between them. The CDR3 consists of 15 residues. The chain's CDR3 is CASSFGGTPNYGYTF. In nucleotides, the CDR3 is TGTGCCAGCAGCTTTGGCGGCACCCCTAACTATGGCTACACCTTC.

The chain employs TRBV7-8 and TRBJ2-5; D is possibly TRBD1 (8 bases). The CDR3 is 16 amino acids. Germline assignment: CDR1 SGHVS and CDR2 FQNEAQ. Deletions cut 5 bases from V and 5 bases from J, with 21 bases between. The CDR3 region has the DNA TGTGCCAGCAGCCCCGGGAGGACAGGGCGGATCGAGACCCAGTACTTC. Residues: CASSPGRTGRIETQYF.

This chain uses TRBV28 with TRBJ2-3; D is perhaps TRBD1 (9 bases). Trimming shortened V by 6 bases and J by 4 bases, and 17 bases separated the two germline ends. CDR1 is MDHEN, CDR2 SYDVKM, per germline. The CDR3 has 15 residues. The CDR3 reads CASRLADRGADTQYF. The CDR3 DNA sequence: TGTGCCAGCAGACTAGCGGACAGGGGAGCAGATACGCAGTATTTT.

This sequence joins TRBV5-1 and TRBJ2-1, with 8 nucleotides matching TRBD2. The V segment lost 7 bases and the J segment 0 bases; nucleotides outside the gene matches: 6. Germline CDR1 is SGHRS and CDR2 is YFSETQ. The CDR3 is made up of 15 amino acids. CDR3 sequence: CASQPAGGSYNEQFF. The CDR3 DNA is TGCGCCAGCCAGCCCGCGGGAGGCTCCTACAATGAGCAGTTCTTC.

This chain uses TRBV18 with TRBJ2-1; D is uncertain. Deletions cut 6 bases from V and 3 bases from J, with 12 bases between. The germline gives CDR1 KGHSH, CDR2 LQKENI. The CDR3 covers 14 residues. The CDR3 protein is CASSLKTGYNEQFF. CDR3 coding DNA: TGTGCCAGCTCTCTCAAGACGGGCTACAATGAGCAGTTCTTC.

The J gene is TRBJ1-1, the V gene TRBV9; a weak D match, TRBD1 (5 bases). V was clipped by 0 bases and J by 6 bases, with 9 bases between them. In germline, CDR1 is SGDLS, CDR2 YYNGEE. This CDR3 comprises 13 residues. As DNA, the CDR3 is TGTGCCAGCAGCGTAGGTTGGGGCGCTGAAGCTTTCTTT. It translates to CASSVGWGAEAFF.

The chain couples TRBV5-1 to TRBJ2-2; no clear D gene. CDR3 length: 13 amino acids. Trimming cost V 9 bases and J 7 bases, with 16 bases left between them. The V gene's germline CDR1 is SGHRS and CDR2 YFSETQ. This chain's CDR3 is CAIAVPEDGELFF. Written as DNA, the CDR3 is TGCGCCATCGCCGTTCCCGAGGACGGGGAGCTGTTTTTT.